The T cell receptor (beta chain) described here comes from a study of spatial heterogeneity in lung cancer. This clonotype was recorded at least ten times. A single record per CDR3 protein comes from TCRdb applying MiXCR to the 5' RACE reads. Found here are about 35,000 distinct CDR3 sequences, around 3.3% of them singletons; the top ten hold about 36%. V gave up 1 base and J gave up 2 bases, with 8 bases separating them. The CDR3 runs to 14 residues. Germline-derived CDR1 and CDR2 are SSHAT and FNYEAQ (reference sequence). Time point reported: sample taken at primary tumor resection. The donors comprised some 78 untreated early-stage non-small cell lung cancer patients.

This clonotype was sampled from a male donor with early-stage non-small cell lung cancer. The chain employs TRBV7-7 and TRBJ2-5; D call uncertain. The material was normal lung tissue next to the tumor, obtained at surgery. The CDR3 loop is CASSLGGTQETQYF. DNA of the CDR3: TGTGCCAGCAGCTTAGGGGGTACTCAAGAGACCCAGTACTTC.